This T cell receptor (beta chain) was captured in a study of shared clonotypes between healthy human individuals. Study at large: Donors, aged 18 to 49, were a couple of women and a few men.

Donors were healthy HIV-negative adults without recent acute infections or vaccinations. Deep level was the assay's run setting. Profiling relied on immunoSEQ multiplex PCR, and the TCRdb table lists in-frame clones only, not all of them. This sample carries around 500,000 clones, about 84% of them seen once, and the ten largest clones take about 13%. The V gene end was trimmed by 1 base and the J gene end by 6 bases; junction bases not matched to a gene: 8. Germline V gene data show CDR1 as SGHVS and CDR2 as FNYEAQ. There are 15 residues in the CDR3. This clone was seen only once. This TCR was sampled from a middle-aged woman in good health. Some clones in this sample may be carry-over from other donors' samples. Sequencing used PBMCs. The chain combines TRBV7-6 with TRBJ2-7, with 8 bases lining up with TRBD2. The CDR3 DNA follows: TGTGCCAGCAGCTTAGATCGCGGGACTAGAGGCGAGCAGTACTTC. It translates to CASSLDRGTRGEQYF.